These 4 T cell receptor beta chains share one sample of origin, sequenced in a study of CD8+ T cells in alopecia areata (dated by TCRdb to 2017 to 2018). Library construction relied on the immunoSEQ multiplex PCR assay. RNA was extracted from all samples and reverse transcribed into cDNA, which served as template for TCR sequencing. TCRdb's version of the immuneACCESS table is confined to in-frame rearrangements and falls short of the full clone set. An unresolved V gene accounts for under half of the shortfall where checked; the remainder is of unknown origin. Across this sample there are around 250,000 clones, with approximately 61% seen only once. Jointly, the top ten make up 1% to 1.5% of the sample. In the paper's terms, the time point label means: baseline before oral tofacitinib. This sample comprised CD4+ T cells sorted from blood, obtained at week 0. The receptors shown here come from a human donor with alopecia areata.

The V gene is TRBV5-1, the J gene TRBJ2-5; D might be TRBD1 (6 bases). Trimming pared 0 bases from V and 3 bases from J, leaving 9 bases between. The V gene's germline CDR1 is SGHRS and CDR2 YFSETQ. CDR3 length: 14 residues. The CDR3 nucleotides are TGCGCCAGCAGCTTGGGGACAGCTAAAGAGACCCAGTACTTC. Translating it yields CASSLGTAKETQYF.

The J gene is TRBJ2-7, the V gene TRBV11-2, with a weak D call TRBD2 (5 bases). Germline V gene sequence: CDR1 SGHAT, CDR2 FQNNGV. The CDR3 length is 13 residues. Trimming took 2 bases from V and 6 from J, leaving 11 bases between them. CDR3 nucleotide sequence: TGTGCCAGCAGCTTATCACTAGGAGGCGAGCAGTACTTC. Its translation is CASSLSLGGEQYF.

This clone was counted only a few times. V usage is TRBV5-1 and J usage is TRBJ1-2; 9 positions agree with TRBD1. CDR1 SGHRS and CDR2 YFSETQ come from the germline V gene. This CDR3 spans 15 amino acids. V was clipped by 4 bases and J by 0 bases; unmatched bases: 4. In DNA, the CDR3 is TGCGCCAGCAGCCGGACAGGGGACCCTAACTATGGCTACACCTTC. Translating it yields CASSRTGDPNYGYTF.

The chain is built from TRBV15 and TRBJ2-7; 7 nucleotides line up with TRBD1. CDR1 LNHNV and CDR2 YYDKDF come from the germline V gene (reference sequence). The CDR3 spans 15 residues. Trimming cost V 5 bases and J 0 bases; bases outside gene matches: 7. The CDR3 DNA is TGTGCCACCAGCTTCCGGGACAGCAGCTCCTACGAGCAGTACTTC. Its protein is CATSFRDSSSYEQYF.